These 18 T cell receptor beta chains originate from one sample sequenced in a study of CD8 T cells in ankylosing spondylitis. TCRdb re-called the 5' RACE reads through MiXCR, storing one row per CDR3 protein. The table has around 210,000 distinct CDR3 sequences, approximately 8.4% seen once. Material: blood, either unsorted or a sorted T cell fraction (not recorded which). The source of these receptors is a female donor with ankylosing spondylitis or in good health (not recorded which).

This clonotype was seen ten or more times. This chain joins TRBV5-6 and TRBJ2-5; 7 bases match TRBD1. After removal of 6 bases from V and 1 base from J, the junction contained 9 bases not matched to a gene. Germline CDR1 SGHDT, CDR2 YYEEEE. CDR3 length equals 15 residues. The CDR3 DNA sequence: TGTGCCAGCACCTCCGGACAGGCCAGCCAAGAGACCCAGTACTTC. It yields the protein CASTSGQASQETQYF.

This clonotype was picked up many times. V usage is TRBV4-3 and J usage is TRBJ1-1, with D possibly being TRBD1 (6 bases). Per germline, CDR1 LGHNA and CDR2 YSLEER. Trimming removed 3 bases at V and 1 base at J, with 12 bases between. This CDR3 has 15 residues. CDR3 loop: CASSQFTGTNTEAFF. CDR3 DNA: TGCGCCAGCAGCCAGTTTACAGGGACGAACACTGAAGCTTTCTTT.

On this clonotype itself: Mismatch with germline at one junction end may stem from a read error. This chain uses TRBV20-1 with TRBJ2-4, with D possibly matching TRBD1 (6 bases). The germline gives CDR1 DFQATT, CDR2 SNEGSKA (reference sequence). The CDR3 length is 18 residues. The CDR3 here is CCARDPQGIAVLKNIQYF. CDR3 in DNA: TGCTGTGCTAGAGATCCCCAGGGGATCGCGGTACTCAAAAACATTCAGTACTTC.

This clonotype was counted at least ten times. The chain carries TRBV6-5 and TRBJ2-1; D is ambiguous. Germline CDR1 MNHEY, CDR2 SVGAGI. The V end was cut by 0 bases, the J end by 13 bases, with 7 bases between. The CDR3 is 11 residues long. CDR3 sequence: CASSYSTLQFF. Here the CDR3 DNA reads TGTGCCAGCAGTTACTCGACGCTACAGTTCTTC.

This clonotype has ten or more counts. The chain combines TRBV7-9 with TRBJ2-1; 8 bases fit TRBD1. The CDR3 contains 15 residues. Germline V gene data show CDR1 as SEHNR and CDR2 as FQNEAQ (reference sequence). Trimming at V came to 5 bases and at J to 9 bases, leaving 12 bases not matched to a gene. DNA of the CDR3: TGTGCCAGCAGCCCTGGGACAGGATTGTTGGGTGAGCAGTTCTTC. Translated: CASSPGTGLLGEQFF. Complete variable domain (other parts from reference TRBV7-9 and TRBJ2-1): DTGVSQNPRHKITKRGQNVTFRCDPISEHNRLYWYRQTLGQGPEFLTYFQNEAQLEKSRLLSDRFSAERPKGSFSTLEIQRTEQGDSAMYLCASSPGTGLLGEQFFGPGTRLTVL.

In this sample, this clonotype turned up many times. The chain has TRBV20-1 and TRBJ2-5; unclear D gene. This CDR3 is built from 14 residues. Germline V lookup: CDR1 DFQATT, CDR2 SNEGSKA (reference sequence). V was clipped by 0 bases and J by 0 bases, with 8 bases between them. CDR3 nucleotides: TGCAGTGCTAGAGATTTGCGGTACCAAGAGACCCAGTACTTC. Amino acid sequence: CSARDLRYQETQYF.

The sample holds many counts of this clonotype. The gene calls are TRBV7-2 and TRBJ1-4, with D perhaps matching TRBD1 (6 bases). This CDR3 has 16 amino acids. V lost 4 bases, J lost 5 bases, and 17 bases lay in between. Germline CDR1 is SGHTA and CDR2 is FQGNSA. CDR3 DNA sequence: TGTGCCAGCAGCTCCCGGGGGGTGGGGGCCAATGAAAAACTGTTTTTT. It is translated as CASSSRGVGANEKLFF.

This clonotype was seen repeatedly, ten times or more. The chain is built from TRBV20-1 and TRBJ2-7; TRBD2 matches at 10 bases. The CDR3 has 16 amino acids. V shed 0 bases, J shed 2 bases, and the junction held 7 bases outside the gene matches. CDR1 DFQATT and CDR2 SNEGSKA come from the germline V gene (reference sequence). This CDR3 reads CSARDRASGRPYEQYF. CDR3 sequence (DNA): TGCAGTGCTAGAGATCGGGCTAGCGGGAGACCCTACGAGCAGTACTTC.

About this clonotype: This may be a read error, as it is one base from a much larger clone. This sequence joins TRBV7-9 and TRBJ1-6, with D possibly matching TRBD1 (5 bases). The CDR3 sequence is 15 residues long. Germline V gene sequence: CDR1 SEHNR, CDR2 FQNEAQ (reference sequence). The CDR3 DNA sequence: TGTGTCAGCAGCTTTCGAAGGACAACCGATTCACCCCTCCACTTT. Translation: CVSSFRRTTDSPLHF. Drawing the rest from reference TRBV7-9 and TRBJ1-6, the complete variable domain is DTGVSQNPRHKITKRGQNVTFRCDPISEHNRLYWYRQTLGQGPEFLTYFQNEAQLEKSRLLSDRFSAERPKGSFSTLEIQRTEQGDSAMYLCVSSFRRTTDSPLHFGNGTRLTVT.

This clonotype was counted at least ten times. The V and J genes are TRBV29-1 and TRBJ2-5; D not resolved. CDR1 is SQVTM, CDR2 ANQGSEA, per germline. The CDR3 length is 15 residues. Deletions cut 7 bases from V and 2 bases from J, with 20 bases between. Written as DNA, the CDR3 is TGCAGCGAACTCACACCTATAGCATCTCAAGAGACCCAGTACTTC. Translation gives CSELTPIASQETQYF.

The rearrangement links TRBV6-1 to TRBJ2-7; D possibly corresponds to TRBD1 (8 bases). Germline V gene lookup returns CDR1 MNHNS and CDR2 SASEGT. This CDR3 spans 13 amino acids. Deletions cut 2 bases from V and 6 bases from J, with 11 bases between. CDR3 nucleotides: TGTGCCAGCAGTGAACACAGGGGGGGCGAGCAGTACTTC. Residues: CASSEHRGGEQYF.

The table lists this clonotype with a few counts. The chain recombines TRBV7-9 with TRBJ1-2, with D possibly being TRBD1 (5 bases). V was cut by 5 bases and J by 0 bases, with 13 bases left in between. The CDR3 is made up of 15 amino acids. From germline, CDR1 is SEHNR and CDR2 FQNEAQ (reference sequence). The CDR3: CASSAPGITNYGYTF. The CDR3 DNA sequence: TGTGCCAGCAGCGCGCCAGGGATTACTAACTATGGCTACACCTTC.

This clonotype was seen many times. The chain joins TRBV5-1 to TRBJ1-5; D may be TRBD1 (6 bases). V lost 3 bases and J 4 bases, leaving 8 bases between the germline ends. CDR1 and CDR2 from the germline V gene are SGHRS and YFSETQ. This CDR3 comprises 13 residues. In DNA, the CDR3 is TGCGCCAGCAGCTGGACAGCAAATCAGCCCCAGCATTTT. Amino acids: CASSWTANQPQHF.

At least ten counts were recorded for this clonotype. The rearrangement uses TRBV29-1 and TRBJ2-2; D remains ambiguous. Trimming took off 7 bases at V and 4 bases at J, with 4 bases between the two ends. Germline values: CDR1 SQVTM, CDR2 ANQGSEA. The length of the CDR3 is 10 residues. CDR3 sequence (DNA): TGCAGCGCCTTCACCGGGGAGCTGTTTTTT. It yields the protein CSAFTGELFF.

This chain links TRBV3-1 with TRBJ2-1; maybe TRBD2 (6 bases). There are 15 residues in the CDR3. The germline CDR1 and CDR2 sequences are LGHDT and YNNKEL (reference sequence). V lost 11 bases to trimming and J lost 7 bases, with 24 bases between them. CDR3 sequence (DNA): TGTGCCTGCTGCCAAGTTGCGGGAACCTCAAATGAGCAGTTCTTC. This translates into CACCQVAGTSNEQFF.

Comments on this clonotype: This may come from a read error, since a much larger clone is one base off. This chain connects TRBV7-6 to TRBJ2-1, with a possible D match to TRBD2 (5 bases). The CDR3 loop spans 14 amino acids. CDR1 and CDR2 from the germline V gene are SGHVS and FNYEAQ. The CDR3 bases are TGTGTCAGCAGCACCGGAAGTCCCGGGGATGAGCAGTTCTTC. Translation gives CVSSTGSPGDEQFF.

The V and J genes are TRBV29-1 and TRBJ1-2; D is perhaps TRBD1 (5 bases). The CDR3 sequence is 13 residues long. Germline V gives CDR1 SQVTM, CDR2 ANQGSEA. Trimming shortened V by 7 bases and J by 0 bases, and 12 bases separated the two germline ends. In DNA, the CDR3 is TGCAGCGCTTCGGACACCTCTAACTATGGCTACACCTTC. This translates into CSASDTSNYGYTF.

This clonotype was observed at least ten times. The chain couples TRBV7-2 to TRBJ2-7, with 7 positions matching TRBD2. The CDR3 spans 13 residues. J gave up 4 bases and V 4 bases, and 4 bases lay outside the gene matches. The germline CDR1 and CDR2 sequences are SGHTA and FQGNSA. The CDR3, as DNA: TGTGCCAGCAGCTATTTGCGGGAGTACGAGCAGTACTTC. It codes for CASSYLREYEQYF.